The 30 T cell receptor beta chains below all came from one sample that was sequenced in a study of shared clonotypes between healthy human individuals. Sequencing used immunoSEQ multiplex PCR; TCRdb keeps in-frame clones, though not all of them. The table shows 1.4 million to 1.5 million clones, with roughly 96% occurring only once. Sequencing was done on a sample of naive CD4+ T cells sorted from blood. Subset defined: CD45RA+ positively selected. Receptors were obtained from a man aged 25-45 years in good health.

This sequence joins TRBV2 and TRBJ2-1; D is perhaps TRBD2 (6 bases). Germline values: CDR1 SNHLY, CDR2 FYNNEI. This CDR3 region has 15 residues. V lost 6 bases to trimming and J lost 2 bases, with 14 bases between them. As DNA, the CDR3 is TGTGCCAGCAGGAGAGAGGGACTTCCCTACAATGAGCAGTTCTTC. Translated: CASRREGLPYNEQFF.

The rearrangement joins TRBV5-4 to TRBJ2-3, with TRBD2 as a possible D gene (6 bases). In germline, CDR1 is SGHNT, CDR2 YYREEE (reference sequence). The CDR3 is 15 residues long. The V end was cut by 1 base, the J end by 6 bases, with 15 bases between. CDR3 residues: CASSLPLGGRDTQYF. CDR3 nucleotide sequence: TGTGCCAGCAGCTTGCCCCTCGGGGGTCGGGATACGCAGTATTTT.

The chain joins TRBV18 to TRBJ2-5; possible D gene TRBD2, 5 bases. The CDR3 totals 15 residues. Germline lookup yields CDR1 KGHSH and CDR2 LQKENI. Trimming removed 1 base at V and 5 bases at J, with 14 bases between. The CDR3 loop reads CASSPQSRGWETQYF. The CDR3 nucleotides read TGTGCCAGCTCACCACAAAGTCGGGGATGGGAGACCCAGTACTTC.

There are many counts of this clone. The CDR3, as DNA: TGTGCCAGCAGCTCAGGATTGGGCAATCAGCCCCAGCATTTT. Protein sequence: CASSSGLGNQPQHF. The genes are TRBV2 and TRBJ1-5; D call uncertain. Germline V gene data show CDR1 as SNHLY and CDR2 as FYNNEI. The CDR3 covers 14 residues. V was pared by 6 bases and J by 2 bases, with 11 bases between.

The gene calls are TRBV5-4 and TRBJ2-7; 9 positions match TRBD1. Losses at the gene ends were 4 bases for V and 2 bases for J; bases not matched to a gene: 7. The CDR3 loop spans 15 amino acids. Germline CDR1 reads SGHNT; CDR2 reads YYREEE (reference sequence). CDR3 DNA sequence: TGTGCCAGCAGCCTAGACAGGGGGGAAACCTACGAGCAGTACTTC. Its protein product is CASSLDRGETYEQYF.

J is TRBJ1-4 and V is TRBV27; 9 bases line up with TRBD1. The junction had 12 bases not matched to a gene; V was cut back by 5 bases and J by 8 bases. Germline V CDR1 and CDR2: MNHEY, SMNVEV (reference sequence). The CDR3 has 16 residues. Here the CDR3 DNA reads TGTGCCAGCAGTCTCAATCACAGGGGGCTGAGGGAAAAACTGTTTTTT. Translation gives CASSLNHRGLREKLFF.

The chain joins TRBV30 to TRBJ1-2; unclear D gene. Looked up from germline, CDR1 is GTSNPN and CDR2 is SVGIG (reference sequence). Trimming cost V 4 bases and J 2 bases, with 5 bases left between them. The CDR3 is 11 amino acids. The DNA of the CDR3 is TGTGCCTGGACACCGAACTATGGCTACACCTTC. It specifies CAWTPNYGYTF.

The chain combines TRBV11-2 with TRBJ2-3, with TRBD2 matching over 16 bases. Germline trimming cut 4 bases from V and 11 bases from J; bases unmatched to any gene: 9. This CDR3 region has 16 residues. CDR1 and CDR2 from the germline V gene are SGHAT and FQNNGV. The CDR3 is CASSSGLAGGTRWQYF. The CDR3 nucleotides are TGTGCCAGCAGCTCGGGACTAGCGGGAGGGACGAGGTGGCAGTATTTT.

As for this clone: Additional DNA sequences in this sample encode the identical CDR3. The chain employs TRBV5-1 and TRBJ2-4, with D uncertain. Germline CDR1 is SGHRS and CDR2 is YFSETQ. V shed 0 bases and J shed 0 bases, with 4 bases lying between them. The CDR3 consists of 14 residues. The CDR3, as DNA: TGCGCCAGCAGCTTGGACGTAGCCAAAAACATTCAGTACTTC. Amino acids: CASSLDVAKNIQYF.

The chain links TRBV11-3 to TRBJ2-1; the D is unclear. In germline, CDR1 is SGHNT, CDR2 YENEEA. Trimming stripped 2 bases from V and 2 bases from J, with 4 bases between. The CDR3 consists of 13 residues. For the CDR3, the DNA is TGTGCCAGCAGCTTACATCCCTACAATGAGCAGTTCTTC. Its translation is CASSLHPYNEQFF.

The chain has TRBV11-3 and TRBJ1-5; D not certain. In germline, CDR1 is SGHNT, CDR2 YENEEA. This CDR3 has 16 amino acids. Between the trimmed V and J ends, which lost 5 bases and 0 bases, there was a span of 14 bases. DNA of the CDR3: TGTGCCAGCAGCCCCCGACCAAAATATAGCAATCAGCCCCAGCATTTT. Its protein product is CASSPRPKYSNQPQHF.

The rearrangement uses TRBV2 and TRBJ2-5, with a weak D call TRBD2 (6 bases). The CDR3 has 19 amino acids. Germline lookup yields CDR1 SNHLY and CDR2 FYNNEI. Trimming shortened V by 6 bases and J by 4 bases, and 30 bases separated the two germline ends. Here the CDR3 reads CASRGSGPTRVSGVETQYF. The CDR3 bases are TGTGCCAGCAGGGGTAGTGGCCCTACCCGGGTTTCGGGGGTAGAGACCCAGTACTTC.

A note on this clone: Additional DNA sequences in this sample encode the identical CDR3. The chain links TRBV18 to TRBJ2-1, with D maybe TRBD2 (6 bases). This CDR3 is built from 14 residues. Trimming took 3 bases from V and 0 from J, leaving 6 bases between them. Germline assignment: CDR1 KGHSH and CDR2 LQKENI. CDR3 sequence reads: CASSPGGSYNEQFF. In nucleotides, the CDR3 is TGTGCCAGCTCACCCGGGGGCTCCTACAATGAGCAGTTCTTC.

The V gene is TRBV7-3, the J gene TRBJ1-1, with D perhaps matching TRBD1 (6 bases). CDR3 length equals 14 residues. Trimming took off 5 bases at V and 3 bases at J, with 13 bases between the two ends. Germline-derived CDR1 and CDR2 are SGHTA and FQGTGA. CDR3 protein: CASSQTGLDTEAFF. The CDR3 DNA sequence: TGTGCCAGCAGCCAGACAGGTTTGGACACTGAAGCTTTCTTT.

This rearrangement joins TRBV19 to TRBJ1-5; a possible D gene is TRBD1 (5 bases). This CDR3 is 14 amino acids long. V gave up 7 bases and J gave up 1 base, with 11 bases separating them. The germline V gene has CDR1 LNHDA and CDR2 SQIVND (reference sequence). The CDR3 is CASTVQGSNQPQHF. The CDR3 DNA reads TGTGCCAGTACCGTCCAGGGCAGCAATCAGCCCCAGCATTTT.

This chain links TRBV11-2 with TRBJ2-2, with D unclear. Trimming stripped 1 base from V and 6 bases from J, with 18 bases between. The CDR3 is 17 residues long. Germline CDR1 SGHAT, CDR2 FQNNGV. CDR3 loop: CASSLGDSSRRPGELFF. The CDR3 DNA follows: TGTGCCAGCAGCTTAGGTGACTCGTCTAGAAGGCCCGGGGAGCTGTTTTTT.

This chain joins TRBV29-1 and TRBJ2-7; D is unresolved. V was shortened by 4 bases and J by 3 bases, with 7 bases between the two germline ends. CDR3 length equals 11 residues. The V gene's germline CDR1 is SQVTM and CDR2 ANQGSEA. The CDR3 spells CSVGHVYEQYF. Written as DNA, the CDR3 is TGCAGCGTTGGTCACGTCTACGAGCAGTACTTC.

V is TRBV28 and J is TRBJ2-7; D tentatively reads TRBD1 or TRBD2 (6 bases each). Germline assignment: CDR1 MDHEN and CDR2 SYDVKM. V lost 8 bases and J lost 2, with 16 bases in between. The CDR3 consists of 14 residues. The CDR3 nucleotides are TGTGCCAGCCAGTTTGGGGGGCGACCCTACGAGCAGTACTTC. As protein: CASQFGGRPYEQYF.

The V and J genes are TRBV5-1 and TRBJ2-3; 8 bases fit TRBD1. Germline assignment: CDR1 SGHRS and CDR2 YFSETQ. The CDR3 consists of 17 residues. Trimming removed 5 bases from V and 2 bases from J; junction bases left unmatched: 13. The DNA of the CDR3 is TGCGCCAGCAGACTTGTGTACCGGACAGGGATCACAGATACGCAGTATTTT. Its translation: CASRLVYRTGITDTQYF. Looking up the rest from reference TRBV5-1 and TRBJ2-3 gives the full variable domain: KAGVTQTPRYLIKTRGQQVTLSCSPISGHRSVSWYQQTPGQGLQFLFEYFSETQRNKGNFPGRFSGRQFSNSRSEMNVSTLELGDSALYLCASRLVYRTGITDTQYFGPGTRLTVL.

The J gene is TRBJ2-1, the V gene TRBV29-1; TRBD2 is a possible D gene (6 bases). Trimming pared 4 bases from V and 7 bases from J, leaving 11 bases between. CDR1 and CDR2 from the germline V gene are SQVTM and ANQGSEA. This CDR3 region has 12 residues. Here the CDR3 DNA reads TGCAGCGTTGTTCGGGCGGGGAATGAGCAGTTCTTC. It yields the protein CSVVRAGNEQFF.

This chain links TRBV28 with TRBJ1-5; TRBD1 is a possible D gene (6 bases). The CDR3 consists of 15 residues. Germline V gene lookup returns CDR1 MDHEN and CDR2 SYDVKM. The V end was cut by 5 bases, the J end by 7 bases, with 18 bases between. CDR3 DNA sequence: TGTGCCAGCAGTACCGCACAGGGATCGTACCAGCCCCAGCATTTT. Its protein product is CASSTAQGSYQPQHF.

The chain recombines TRBV5-1 with TRBJ2-5; the match to TRBD1 covers 7 bases. V lost 3 bases and J lost 5; bases outside the gene matches: 10. Per germline, CDR1 SGHRS and CDR2 YFSETQ. The CDR3 extends over 15 amino acids. The CDR3, as DNA: TGCGCCAGCAGCTCACAGGGGACCCGTGTGGAGACCCAGTACTTC. It translates to CASSSQGTRVETQYF.

This chain links TRBV18 with TRBJ1-2; possible D gene TRBD1, 6 bases. Trimming shortened V by 3 bases and J by 3 bases, and 20 bases separated the two germline ends. Germline lookup yields CDR1 KGHSH and CDR2 LQKENI. The CDR3 loop spans 17 amino acids. The CDR3 nucleotides read TGTGCCAGCTCACCTACGACAGGACCCTACTCTGACTATGGCTACACCTTC. Protein: CASSPTTGPYSDYGYTF. The full variable domain, with the rest looked up from reference TRBV18 and TRBJ1-2, is NAGVMQNPRHLVRRRGQEARLRCSPMKGHSHVYWYRQLPEEGLKFMVYLQKENIIDESGMPKERFSAEFPKEGPSILRIQQVVRGDSAAYFCASSPTTGPYSDYGYTFGSGTRLTVV.

The chain joins TRBV5-6 to TRBJ2-7; 7 bases agree with TRBD1. Germline loops: CDR1 SGHDT, CDR2 YYEEEE. V was pared by 4 bases and J by 9 bases, with 10 bases of the junction left unmatched. The CDR3 loop spans 13 amino acids. CDR3 residues: CASSLLRDRGQYF. The CDR3 bases are TGTGCCAGCAGCCTACTTAGGGACAGAGGGCAGTACTTC.

This rearrangement joins TRBV30 to TRBJ2-5, with 8 positions matching TRBD2. Germline V gene data show CDR1 as GTSNPN and CDR2 as SVGIG (reference sequence). V gave up 2 bases and J gave up 5 bases; unmatched junction bases: 10. There are 15 residues in the CDR3. The CDR3: CAWSRAGEGGETQYF. In DNA form, the CDR3 reads TGTGCCTGGAGTCGAGCGGGAGAAGGGGGGGAGACCCAGTACTTC.

The V gene is TRBV11-1, the J gene TRBJ2-1; 9 bases map to TRBD2. Germline V gene sequence: CDR1 SGHAT, CDR2 FQDESV (reference sequence). Trimming took 4 bases from V and 12 from J; bases not matched to a gene: 10. There are 14 residues in the CDR3. The CDR3 here is CASSSRLAVRTQFF. The CDR3 DNA reads as TGTGCCAGCAGCTCCCGACTAGCGGTTAGGACGCAGTTCTTC.

The J gene is TRBJ1-5, the V gene TRBV30; D possibly corresponds to TRBD1 (5 bases). From germline, CDR1 is GTSNPN and CDR2 SVGIG (reference sequence). Trimming left V 0 bases short and J 3 bases short, with 12 bases between. CDR3 length equals 15 residues. CDR3 residues: CAWSVFGRVNQPQHF. CDR3 DNA: TGTGCCTGGAGTGTATTCGGCAGGGTCAATCAGCCCCAGCATTTT.

This sequence joins TRBV7-9 and TRBJ2-2; D possibly corresponds to TRBD1 (5 bases). This CDR3 contains 14 residues. CDR1 is SEHNR, CDR2 FQNEAQ, per germline (reference sequence). V was trimmed by 7 bases and J by 1 base, leaving 10 bases between them. CDR3 protein: CASTLQGNTGELFF. The CDR3 region has the DNA TGTGCCAGCACCCTCCAGGGGAACACCGGGGAGCTGTTTTTT.

This chain connects TRBV28 to TRBJ2-7, with a tentative D call TRBD2 (6 bases). The CDR3 contains 17 residues. CDR1 is MDHEN and CDR2 is SYDVKM in the germline V gene. Trimming cost V 2 bases and J 7 bases, with 24 bases left between them. The CDR3 loop is CASSLQTLMETSPEQYF. DNA for the CDR3: TGTGCCAGCAGTTTACAGACACTAATGGAGACTAGTCCAGAGCAGTACTTC.

CDR3 residues: CASSLGGWLETEAFF. CDR3 DNA: TGTGCCAGCAGCTTAGGAGGTTGGTTGGAGACTGAAGCTTTCTTT. V gene TRBV11-2 combines with J gene TRBJ1-1; D gene unclear. This CDR3 contains 15 residues. Germline CDR1 SGHAT, CDR2 FQNNGV. The V end was cut by 1 base, the J end by 5 bases, with 14 bases between.